One sample yielded the 14 T cell receptor beta chains listed below, sequenced in a study of blood T cell repertoires in COVID-19. Clones were sequenced by immunoSEQ multiplex PCR, and TCRdb holds only the in-frame ones, with some missing. The data contain roughly 100,000 clones, over 70% of them singletons. Sequencing was performed on peripheral blood. These receptors all come from a man older than 75 with acute or convalescent COVID-19.

This clone was observed a single time. The chain couples TRBV19 to TRBJ1-5; 9 bases map to TRBD1. The CDR3 totals 15 residues. Germline V gene data show CDR1 as LNHDA and CDR2 as SQIVND (reference sequence). V shed 10 bases, J shed 0 bases, and the junction held 7 bases outside the gene matches. The CDR3 DNA reads TGTGCCACAACCCGGGACAGGGCTAGCAATCAGCCCCAGCATTTT. It specifies CATTRDRASNQPQHF.

The chain has TRBV25-1 and TRBJ2-1; 7 nucleotides agree with TRBD2. V lost 8 bases, J lost 10 bases, and 8 bases stayed unmatched. The germline gives CDR1 MGHDK, CDR2 SYGVNS. This CDR3 has 12 amino acids. CDR3 coding DNA: TGTGCCAGCCGGACTAGTGGACGGGAGCAGTTCTTC. This gives the protein CASRTSGREQFF. The whole variable domain, filled in from reference TRBV25-1 and TRBJ2-1, reads EADIYQTPRYLVIGTGKKITLECSQTMGHDKMYWYQQDPGMELHLIHYSYGVNSTEKGDLSSESTVSRIRTEHFPLTLESARPSHTSQYLCASRTSGREQFFGPGTRLTVL.

The rearrangement joins TRBV20-1 to TRBJ2-7; 8 positions match TRBD1. After removal of 6 bases from V and 12 bases from J, the junction contained 10 bases not matched to a gene. This CDR3 has 11 residues. CDR1 DFQATT and CDR2 SNEGSKA come from the germline V gene (reference sequence). The CDR3 sequence: CSANERTGTYF. The CDR3 bases are TGCAGTGCCAATGAGAGGACAGGGACGTACTTC.

The V and J genes are TRBV19 and TRBJ2-7; perhaps TRBD2 as D (6 bases). CDR1 is LNHDA, CDR2 SQIVND, per germline (reference sequence). V gave up 3 bases and J gave up 3 bases, with 6 bases separating them. The length of the CDR3 is 12 residues. The CDR3 sequence: CASSMGLYEQYF. The CDR3 coding sequence is TGTGCCAGTAGTATGGGACTCTACGAGCAGTACTTC.

The chain couples TRBV27 to TRBJ2-1; possibly TRBD1 for D (6 bases). Trimming removed 5 bases at V and 3 bases at J, with 11 bases between. The length of the CDR3 is 14 residues. Per the germline V gene, CDR1 is MNHEY and CDR2 is SMNVEV (reference sequence). CDR3 sequence: CASSLPGHYNEQFF. As DNA, the CDR3 is TGTGCCAGCAGTCTGCCGGGACACTACAATGAGCAGTTCTTC.

V usage is TRBV27 and J usage is TRBJ1-2; 12 bases are shared with TRBD1. V lost 5 bases to trimming and J lost 7 bases; unmatched junction nucleotides: 5. Germline CDR1 MNHEY, CDR2 SMNVEV (reference sequence). The CDR3 is 14 residues long. The DNA of the CDR3 is TGTGCCAGCAGTCCCTGGGGACAGGGGGCTGGCTACACCTTC. It is translated as CASSPWGQGAGYTF.

The rearrangement joins TRBV4-2 to TRBJ1-4; 10 positions agree with TRBD1. The CDR3 runs to 16 residues. Germline trimming cut 0 bases from V and 5 bases from J; bases unmatched to any gene: 3. Germline loops: CDR1 LGHNA, CDR2 YNFKEQ. The CDR3 sequence is CASSQDPGQGNEKLFF. The DNA of the CDR3 is TGTGCCAGCAGCCAAGATCCGGGACAGGGGAATGAAAAACTGTTTTTT.

The chain uses TRBV6-4 and TRBJ2-7; D unresolved. The germline CDR1 and CDR2 sequences are MRHNA and SNTAGT. The CDR3 runs 13 residues. V lost 2 bases and J lost 5, with 10 bases in between. CDR3 loop: CASSDTPQDEQYF. Here the CDR3 DNA reads TGTGCCAGCAGTGACACCCCTCAGGACGAGCAGTACTTC.

The CDR3 DNA follows: TGTGCCAGCAGCTTGCGGGGGATGGAAGGAAACACCATATATTTT. Translated: CASSLRGMEGNTIYF. The J gene is TRBJ1-3, the V gene TRBV5-4; D perhaps matches TRBD1 (5 bases). The CDR3 is 15 residues long. Germline CDR1 and CDR2: SGHNT and YYREEE (reference sequence). V lost 1 base and J 4 bases, leaving 12 bases between the germline ends.

This clone was detected a few times. The genes are TRBV5-4 and TRBJ2-7; no clear D gene. Germline assignment: CDR1 SGHNT and CDR2 YYREEE (reference sequence). V lost 4 bases and J lost 0, with 5 bases in between. The CDR3 loop spans 12 amino acids. The CDR3 DNA reads TGTGCCAGCAGCGGTAGCTCCTACGAGCAGTACTTC. Translation: CASSGSSYEQYF.

V usage is TRBV3-1 (or the pseudogene TRBV3-2) and J usage is TRBJ2-2, with TRBD2 matching 8 bases. Trimming at V came to 5 bases and at J to 0 bases, leaving 2 bases not matched to a gene. CDR3 length equals 15 residues. CDR1 and CDR2 from the germline V gene are LGHDT and YNNKEL (reference sequence). CDR3 sequence reads: CASSSGLANTGELFF. The CDR3 nucleotides are TGTGCCAGCAGCTCGGGACTAGCGAACACCGGGGAGCTGTTTTTT.

The V call is TRBV19, the J call TRBJ1-5; TRBD1 aligns across 10 bases. V shed 5 bases and J 7 bases; nucleotides not matched to a gene: 8. Germline V CDR1 and CDR2: LNHDA, SQIVND (reference sequence). The CDR3 contains 15 residues. In DNA, the CDR3 is TGTGCCAGTAGTTCGGACAGGACAGGGGGACAGCCCCAGCATTTT. Translated, it gives CASSSDRTGGQPQHF.

The chain couples TRBV18 to TRBJ1-1; unclear D gene. V was cut by 1 base and J by 4 bases, with 10 bases left in between. Germline V gives CDR1 KGHSH, CDR2 LQKENI. The CDR3 consists of 14 residues. The CDR3 region is CASSPLMTGTEAFF. As DNA, the CDR3 is TGTGCCAGCTCACCACTAATGACGGGCACTGAAGCTTTCTTT.

The CDR3 is CASSDWNEQFF. The CDR3 nucleotides are TGTGCCAGTAGCGACTGGAATGAGCAGTTCTTC. The gene calls are TRBV19 and TRBJ2-1; D is unresolved. The CDR3 is 11 amino acids. Trimming took 6 bases from V and 7 from J, leaving 7 bases between them. Germline lookup yields CDR1 LNHDA and CDR2 SQIVND (reference sequence).